This T cell receptor beta chain derives from a study of blood T cell repertoires in COVID-19. Across the study: Some COVID-19 samples were acute and others convalescent; all came from the United States, Italy and Spain. PBMCs, B-cell-depleted T cells, or T cells were the source of the cDNA or gDNA that made up the material.

In the authors' workflow: Reference gene primer amplification gave nucleated cell count estimates. Generated by immunoSEQ multiplex PCR, the TCRdb table keeps only in-frame clones and is missing some. The DNA gave D and trimming, while V, J and clone size come from that table. The table includes over 65,000 clones, approximately 86% detected once. The CDR3 is 14 residues long. V shed 0 bases and J shed 4 bases, with 12 bases lying between them. Germline V gene sequence: CDR1 GTSNPN, CDR2 SVGIG (reference sequence). The sequenced sample consisted of peripheral blood. The receptor's source is a man at least 80 years old with active or convalescent COVID-19. The chain employs TRBV30 and TRBJ1-1; D possibly corresponds to TRBD1 (5 bases). CDR3 nucleotide sequence: TGTGCCTGGAGTGTCGGGCAGGGTAGCACTGAAGCTTTCTTT. This translates into CAWSVGQGSTEAFF.